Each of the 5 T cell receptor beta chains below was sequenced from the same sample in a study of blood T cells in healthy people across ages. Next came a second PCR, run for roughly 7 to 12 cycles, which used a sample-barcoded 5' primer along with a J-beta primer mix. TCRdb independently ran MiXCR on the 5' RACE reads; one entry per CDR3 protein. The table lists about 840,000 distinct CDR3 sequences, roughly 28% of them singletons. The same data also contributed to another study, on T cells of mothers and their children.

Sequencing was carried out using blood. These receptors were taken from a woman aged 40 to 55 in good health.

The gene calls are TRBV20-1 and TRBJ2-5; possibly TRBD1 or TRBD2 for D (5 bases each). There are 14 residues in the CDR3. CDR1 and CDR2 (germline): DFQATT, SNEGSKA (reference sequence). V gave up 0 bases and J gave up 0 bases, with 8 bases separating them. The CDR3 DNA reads TGCAGTGCTAGAGATGGGGGTTACCAAGAGACCCAGTACTTC. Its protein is CSARDGGYQETQYF.

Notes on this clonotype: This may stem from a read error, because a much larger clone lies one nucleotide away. DNA of the CDR3: TGTGCCAGCAGTTTTAAAGGGTGGGAGACCCAGTACTTC. Translated, it gives CASSFKGWETQYF. The rearrangement uses TRBV28 and TRBJ2-5; D unresolved. The CDR3 is 13 amino acids. Germline CDR1 is MDHEN and CDR2 is SYDVKM. V lost 3 bases to trimming and J lost 5 bases, with 10 bases between them.

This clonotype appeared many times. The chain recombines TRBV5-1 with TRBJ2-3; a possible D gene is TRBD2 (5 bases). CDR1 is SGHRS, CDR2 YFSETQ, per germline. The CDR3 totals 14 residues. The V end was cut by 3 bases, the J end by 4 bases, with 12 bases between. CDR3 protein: CASSSKAESDTQYF. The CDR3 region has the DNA TGCGCCAGCAGCTCCAAAGCGGAATCAGATACGCAGTATTTT.

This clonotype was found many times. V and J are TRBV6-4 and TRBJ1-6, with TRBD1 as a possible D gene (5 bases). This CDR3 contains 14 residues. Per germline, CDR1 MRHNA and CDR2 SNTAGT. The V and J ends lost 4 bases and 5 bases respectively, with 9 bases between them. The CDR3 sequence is CASSVGGDNSPLHF. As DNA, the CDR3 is TGTGCCAGCAGTGTAGGAGGGGATAATTCACCCCTCCACTTT.

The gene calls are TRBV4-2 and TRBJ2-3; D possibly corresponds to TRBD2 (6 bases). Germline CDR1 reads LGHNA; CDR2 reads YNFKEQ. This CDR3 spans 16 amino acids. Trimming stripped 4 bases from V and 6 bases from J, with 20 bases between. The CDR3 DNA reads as TGTGCCAGCAGCCGACGACTAGAGGGGATCCCGGATACGCAGTATTTT. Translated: CASSRRLEGIPDTQYF.